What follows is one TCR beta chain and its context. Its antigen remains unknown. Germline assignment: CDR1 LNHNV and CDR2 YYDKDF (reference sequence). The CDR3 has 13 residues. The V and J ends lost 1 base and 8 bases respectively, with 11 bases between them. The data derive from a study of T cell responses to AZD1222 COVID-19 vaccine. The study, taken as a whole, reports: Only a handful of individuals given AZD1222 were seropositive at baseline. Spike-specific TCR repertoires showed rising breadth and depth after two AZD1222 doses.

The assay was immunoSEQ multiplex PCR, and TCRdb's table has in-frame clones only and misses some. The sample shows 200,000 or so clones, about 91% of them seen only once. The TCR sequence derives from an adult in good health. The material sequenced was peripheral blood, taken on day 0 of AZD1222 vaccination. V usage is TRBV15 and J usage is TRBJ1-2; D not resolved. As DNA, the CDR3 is TGTGCCACCAGCAGAGGGACGTTCGACGGCTACACCTTC. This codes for CATSRGTFDGYTF.